The TCR beta chain under discussion was sequenced for a study of tissue T cells after allogeneic stem cell transplantation. General study results and limits: Few T cell clones were shared across patients, but motif clusters showed tissue-specific shared signatures. Blood and spleen captured only part of the tissue TCR repertoire.

Comments on this clone: Its antigen is currently unknown. Germline and genes: mouse.

Sequencing of TCRbeta CDR3 at survey depth gave sequences and template counts. Repertoires were generated with immunoSEQ multiplex PCR, while TCRdb's copy carries only in-frame clones and drops some. The table shows about 2,700 clones, with 47% occurring only once. As for time point: mouse harvest day 14 after allogeneic transplant. Mouse grafts combined 10^7 T-cell-depleted bone marrow cells with 10^6 splenic CD5+ T cells. B6 (H2b) cells into BALB/c (H2d) mice; tissues taken at day 7 or 14. The specimen sequenced was gut tissue. The sequence was collected from a female BALB/c mouse given C57BL/6 T cells with graft-versus-host disease after an allogeneic hematopoietic cell transplant.

The CDR3 is CASSLAGQGIERLFF. CDR3 bases read: TGTGCCAGCAGCTTAGCGGGACAGGGGATCGAAAGATTATTT. The chain combines TRBV3 with TRBJ1-4; 10 bases line up with TRBD1. The CDR3 goes on 1 residue after the read ends, and that part is filled in from the germline J gene. Per germline, CDR1 SNHLY and CDR2 FYNGKV (reference sequence). This CDR3 region has 15 residues. The trim removed 0 bases at V and 7 bases at J, leaving 2 bases unmatched. The full variable domain, with the rest looked up from reference TRBV3 and TRBJ1-4, is GPKVLQIPSHQIIDMGQMVTLNCDPVSNHLYFYWYKQILGQQMEFLVNFYNGKVMEKSKLFKDQFSVERPDGSYFTLKIQPTALEDSAVYFCASSLAGQGIERLFFGHGTKLSVL.